This TCR beta chain was obtained from a study of cytomegalovirus exposure and HLA in healthy donors. Across the whole study: The roughly 130 validation repertoires used the same platform as the 550 to 850 first-cohort repertoires (as reported by a later analysis).

The repertoire was sequenced with immunoSEQ multiplex PCR; TCRdb's copy has only in-frame clones and lacks some. The sample carries about 140,000 clones, approximately 90% recorded once. An approximately 130-subject validation cohort, separate from the approximately 700-subject first cohort, supplied the donors. In regard to this clone: No antigen is known for it.

Findings and limits, study-wide: According to a subsequent analysis, TCR clusters identified in the first cohort showed a tendency to co-occur across the 100 to 150 validation repertoires. Cytomegalovirus status, reportedly, was diagnosed with high specificity and sensitivity by the classifier.

CDR3 length equals 14 residues. V was shortened by 0 bases and J by 9 bases, with 10 bases between the two germline ends. Germline V CDR1 and CDR2: SGHTS, YDEGEE. The clonotype originates from a man between 18 and 29 years old in good health and CMV-seronegative. The sample consisted of PBMCs. The chain is built from TRBV5-8 and TRBJ1-6, with D possibly being TRBD1 (6 bases). CDR3 protein: CASSLGGQGSPLHF. As DNA, the CDR3 is TGTGCCAGCAGCTTGGGGGGGCAGGGTTCACCCCTCCACTTT.